This TCR beta chain comes out of a study of T cell responses to AZD1222 COVID-19 vaccine. Clones were sequenced by immunoSEQ multiplex PCR, and TCRdb holds only the in-frame ones, with some missing. The sample consists of around 62,000 clones, over 85% of them appearing once. Whole-study results and caveats: Seropositive status at baseline applied to only five or six AZD1222 recipients. Donors, mostly white British, included more females; clonal diversity was possibly underestimated.

V dropped 2 bases and J dropped 6; count of bases not matched to a gene: 2. The CDR3 is 15 residues long. Germline V gives CDR1 SEHNR, CDR2 FQNEAQ (reference sequence). Details on this clone: Antigen unknown.

The material sequenced was peripheral blood, taken on day 0 of AZD1222 vaccination. J is TRBJ2-1 and V is TRBV7-9, with 12 bases aligning to TRBD2. The receptor's source is an adult in good health. This CDR3 reads CASSLTSGGLNEQFF. The CDR3 coding sequence is TGTGCCAGCAGCTTAACTAGCGGGGGGCTCAATGAGCAGTTCTTC.